The 12 T cell receptor beta chains below come from one sample, sequenced in a study of blood T cells in healthy people across ages. A sample-barcoded 5' primer and a J-beta primer mix were used in a second PCR of about 7 to 12 cycles. A single record per CDR3 protein comes from TCRdb applying MiXCR to the 5' RACE reads. Of 550,000 to 600,000 distinct CDR3 sequences detected, 40% to 50% appear once; the ten largest clones hold around 23%. Source material: blood. All receptors derive from a man older than 75 in good health.

The chain is built from TRBV15 and TRBJ2-5; D is ambiguous. The CDR3 runs to 14 residues. Looked up from germline, CDR1 is LNHNV and CDR2 is YYDKDF (reference sequence). V was trimmed by 8 bases and J by 5 bases, leaving 18 bases between them. The CDR3 bases are TGTGCCACCGCCGATTGGGGTGTCGAGGAGACCCAGTACTTC. It codes for CATADWGVEETQYF.

This clonotype was counted only a few times. The chain is built from TRBV7-9 and TRBJ2-1; no clear D gene. The germline CDR1 and CDR2 sequences are SEHNR and FQNEAQ (reference sequence). V lost 6 bases to trimming and J lost 0 bases, with 12 bases between them. The CDR3 has 15 residues. This CDR3 is CASRHTASSYNEQFF. Written as DNA, the CDR3 is TGTGCCAGCAGACACACAGCGAGCTCCTACAATGAGCAGTTCTTC.

A word on this clonotype: Its ends do not fully match the called genes, so a read error is possible. The J gene is TRBJ2-7, the V gene TRBV7-2, with TRBD2 matching 8 bases. Germline CDR1 and CDR2: SGHTA and FQGNSA. This CDR3 region has 16 residues. This chain's CDR3 is CVSSQNGGSGTYEQYF. The CDR3 DNA reads TGTGTCAGCAGCCAAAACGGGGGTAGCGGGACTTACGAGCAGTACTTC.

In this sample, this clonotype turned up many times. This chain connects TRBV20-1 to TRBJ1-5, with D possibly TRBD1 on 6 matching bases. The ends were cut back, 3 bases at V and 3 bases at J, with 9 bases in the middle. Germline V gene sequence: CDR1 DFQATT, CDR2 SNEGSKA (reference sequence). This CDR3 is 13 amino acids long. The CDR3 here is CSASRTVNQPQHF. CDR3 bases: TGCAGTGCTAGTAGGACAGTCAATCAGCCCCAGCATTTT.

Regarding this clonotype: At one end, the junction sequence differs from germline, possibly due to a read error. The J gene is TRBJ1-6, the V gene TRBV10-3; 11 bases are a match to TRBD1. The CDR3 loop spans 13 amino acids. Germline lookup yields CDR1 ENHRY and CDR2 SYGVKD. CDR3 residues: CAITGQGDSPPHF. CDR3 DNA: TGTGCCATCACGGGACAGGGGGATTCACCCCCCCACTTT.

The rearrangement uses TRBV2 and TRBJ1-1; 8 bases are a match to TRBD1. V gave up 3 bases and J gave up 7 bases; unmatched junction bases: 4. The CDR3 consists of 13 residues. CDR1 is SNHLY and CDR2 is FYNNEI in the germline V gene. This chain's CDR3 is CASSEEQGVEAFF. The DNA for the CDR3 is TGTGCCAGCAGTGAGGAACAGGGGGTTGAAGCTTTCTTT.

This clonotype has just one count. The chain joins TRBV20-1 to TRBJ2-3, with a tentative D call TRBD1 (6 bases). This CDR3 region has 12 residues. The germline gives CDR1 DFQATT, CDR2 SNEGSKA (reference sequence). Trimming cost V 8 bases and J 2 bases, with 11 bases left between them. The CDR3 protein is CSSQGNTDTQYF. The CDR3 DNA is TGCAGTTCTCAGGGGAACACAGATACGCAGTATTTT.

As DNA, the CDR3 is TGCAGTGCTAGAGAGTCAGGGAACACTGAAGCTTTCTTT. Its protein is CSARESGNTEAFF. The rearrangement links TRBV20-1 to TRBJ1-1, with D uncertain. CDR3 length: 13 amino acids. Deletions cut 0 bases from V and 1 base from J, with 6 bases between. Germline-derived CDR1 and CDR2 are DFQATT and SNEGSKA (reference sequence).

This clonotype has only a few counts. The J gene is TRBJ2-5, the V gene TRBV15, with 7 nucleotides matching TRBD2. Germline CDR1 and CDR2: LNHNV and YYDKDF (reference sequence). Trimming took 5 bases from V and 5 from J; bases not matched to a gene: 11. This CDR3 has 15 amino acids. Here the CDR3 reads CATSPLLNGGETQYF. In nucleotides, the CDR3 is TGTGCCACCAGCCCCCTCCTGAACGGGGGGGAGACCCAGTACTTC.

The chain joins TRBV10-3 to TRBJ2-5, with D possibly matching TRBD2 (7 bases). The CDR3 is 16 amino acids. Germline values: CDR1 ENHRY, CDR2 SYGVKD. V shed 0 bases and J shed 1 base, with 12 bases lying between them. The DNA for the CDR3 is TGTGCCATCAGTGAGTCGAGGGGGGGACTCCAAGAGACCCAGTACTTC. Translating gives CAISESRGGLQETQYF.

V is TRBV29-1 and J is TRBJ2-3, with D tentatively TRBD1 (7 bases). Trimming shortened V by 3 bases and J by 3 bases, and 10 bases separated the two germline ends. The CDR3 covers 13 residues. Per germline, CDR1 SQVTM and CDR2 ANQGSEA. In DNA, the CDR3 is TGCAGCGTTGACAGGGGGAGGACAGATACGCAGTATTTT. Protein product: CSVDRGRTDTQYF.

The chain couples TRBV9 to TRBJ2-5; D might be TRBD1 or TRBD2, each matching 10 bases. The J call is uncertain, as TRBJ2-7 better fits the DNA end. This CDR3 is built from 19 residues. Germline V CDR1 and CDR2: SGDLS, YYNGEE. CDR3 sequence reads: CASSVGSGRGQGISYEQYF. Here the CDR3 DNA reads TGTGCCAGCAGCGTAGGAAGCGGGAGGGGACAGGGGATCTCTTACGAGCAGTACTTC.